One sample yielded the 16 T cell receptor beta chains listed below, sequenced in a study of memory B cells and T cells in multiple sclerosis. What these receptors recognize is not known. After stimulus-free culture, autoproliferating CFSE-dim and non-proliferating CFSE-high T cells were sequenced separately. 40 million to 50 million CFSE-labeled PBMCs were cultured 6 to 7 days unstimulated, then replicate wells were pooled. Assay: immunoSEQ multiplex PCR; the TCRdb copy retains only in-frame clones and omits some. The table shows 46,000 or so clones, with over 75% occurring only once. Sequenced: PBMCs from blood kept in culture. Receptor source: a human donor with multiple sclerosis.

J is TRBJ2-7 and V is TRBV5-6, with TRBD1 matching over 8 bases. There are 14 residues in the CDR3. CDR1 is SGHDT and CDR2 is YYEEEE in the germline V gene. V lost 3 bases, J lost 5 bases, and 7 bases stayed unmatched. For the CDR3, the DNA is TGTGCCAGCAGCTATCCGACAGGGGACGACGAGCAGTACTTC. Its translation is CASSYPTGDDEQYF.

The chain uses TRBV6-4 and TRBJ1-2, with 9 bases matching TRBD1. V lost 6 bases, J lost 1 base, and 18 bases stayed unmatched. The germline CDR1 and CDR2 sequences are MRHNA and SNTAGT. This CDR3 contains 19 residues. Written as DNA, the CDR3 is TGTGCCAGCAGCCCTTACCCTACAGGGGGCGCGGGTGTTAACTATGGCTACACCTTC. This gives the protein CASSPYPTGGAGVNYGYTF.

V usage is TRBV5-1 and J usage is TRBJ1-2; 12 bases line up with TRBD1. The CDR3 sequence is 15 residues long. With 5 bases clipped from V and 5 bases from J, the junction kept 7 bases outside the gene matches. The V gene's germline CDR1 is SGHRS and CDR2 YFSETQ. The CDR3 sequence: CASSPGTGGGYGYTF. CDR3 sequence (DNA): TGCGCCAGCAGTCCCGGGACAGGGGGCGGGTATGGCTACACCTTC.

Only one count was recorded for this clone. The chain joins TRBV5-1 to TRBJ1-3, with D unresolved. V gave up 2 bases and J gave up 4 bases, with 7 bases separating them. This CDR3 is 13 amino acids long. Germline CDR1 is SGHRS and CDR2 is YFSETQ. CDR3 bases: TGCGCCAGCAGCTTCGGGGAAGGAAACACCATATATTTT. Its translation: CASSFGEGNTIYF.

DNA of the CDR3: TGTGCCTGGAGTTATCGTGGTCAGAATGAAGCTTTCTTT. This gives the protein CAWSYRGQNEAFF. The chain uses TRBV30 and TRBJ1-1; unclear D gene. The germline gives CDR1 GTSNPN, CDR2 SVGIG (reference sequence). The CDR3 consists of 13 residues. Trimming removed 2 bases at V and 7 bases at J, with 14 bases between.

This chain uses TRBV7-8 with TRBJ2-7; a weak D match, TRBD2 (5 bases). Germline CDR1 is SGHVS and CDR2 is FQNEAQ. V gave up 1 base and J gave up 0 bases, with 13 bases separating them. The CDR3 is 16 residues long. CDR3 region: CASSLERTESSYEQYF. Written as DNA, the CDR3 is TGTGCCAGCAGCTTAGAGCGGACCGAGAGCTCCTACGAGCAGTACTTC.

This chain joins TRBV19 and TRBJ1-4; D remains ambiguous. V was pared by 7 bases and J by 2 bases, with 14 bases between. Germline V gene sequence: CDR1 LNHDA, CDR2 SQIVND (reference sequence). This CDR3 has 15 amino acids. The CDR3 loop is CASTQLDATNEKLFF. The CDR3 region has the DNA TGTGCCAGTACCCAATTGGACGCCACTAATGAAAAACTGTTTTTT.

J is TRBJ1-1 and V is TRBV19; no clear D gene. The CDR3 totals 17 residues. With 0 bases removed from V and 0 bases from J, the gap between germline ends came to 14 bases. Per germline, CDR1 LNHDA and CDR2 SQIVND (reference sequence). CDR3 sequence (DNA): TGTGCCAGTAGTATAGACGCGAGGACGGTAATGAACACTGAAGCTTTCTTT. This gives the protein CASSIDARTVMNTEAFF.

The J gene is TRBJ2-7, the V gene TRBV7-2, with TRBD2 identical over 11 bases. This CDR3 contains 14 residues. Germline CDR1 and CDR2: SGHTA and FQGNSA. After removal of 6 bases from V and 7 bases from J, the junction contained 8 bases not matched to a gene. This chain's CDR3 is CASSLSGGAGEQYF. The CDR3 coding sequence is TGTGCCAGCAGTCTTAGCGGGGGGGCGGGTGAGCAGTACTTC.

The genes are TRBV6-5 and TRBJ2-1; D might be TRBD2 (6 bases). This CDR3 is built from 12 residues. The germline V gene has CDR1 MNHEY and CDR2 SVGAGI. V was pared by 2 bases and J by 9 bases, with 8 bases between. The CDR3 region has the DNA TGTGCCAGCAGTTACATGGGGGGTGAGCAGTTCTTC. It specifies CASSYMGGEQFF.

This clone came up once. V gene TRBV2 combines with J gene TRBJ2-1; a possible D gene is TRBD1 (6 bases). This CDR3 region has 14 residues. Looked up from germline, CDR1 is SNHLY and CDR2 is FYNNEI. The V end was cut by 6 bases, the J end by 3 bases, with 12 bases between. The CDR3 DNA follows: TGTGCCAGCAGCGAGACAGGCCGCTACAATGAGCAGTTCTTC. Protein product: CASSETGRYNEQFF.

The chain carries TRBV10-1 and TRBJ2-2, with TRBD1 as a possible D gene (6 bases). Germline V gene sequence: CDR1 WNHNN, CDR2 SYGVQD (reference sequence). The CDR3 has 14 residues. V lost 6 bases to trimming and J lost 4 bases, with 12 bases between them. CDR3 protein: CASSGGQTTGELFF. The CDR3 nucleotides read TGCGCCAGCAGCGGTGGACAGACCACCGGGGAGCTGTTTTTT.

The V call is TRBV30, the J call TRBJ2-2; possibly TRBD1 for D (5 bases). From germline, CDR1 is GTSNPN and CDR2 SVGIG (reference sequence). Deletions cut 3 bases from V and 5 bases from J, with 7 bases between. This CDR3 is 12 amino acids long. The CDR3 sequence is CAWRDMTGELFF. CDR3 in DNA: TGTGCCTGGAGGGACATGACCGGGGAGCTGTTTTTT.

This clone is a singleton in its sample. V is TRBV10-1 and J is TRBJ1-5; TRBD1 matches at 8 bases. The V gene's germline CDR1 is WNHNN and CDR2 SYGVQD (reference sequence). The CDR3 loop spans 18 amino acids. Trimming took 4 bases from V and 4 from J; bases not matched to a gene: 15. CDR3 nucleotides: TGCGCCAGCAGTGTACGGGACAGGTCCCCCAGGGGTAATCAGCCCCAGCATTTT. This sequence encodes CASSVRDRSPRGNQPQHF.

This clone was recorded once. V gene TRBV7-9 combines with J gene TRBJ2-1; maybe TRBD1 (7 bases). The CDR3 is 14 residues long. CDR1 SEHNR and CDR2 FQNEAQ come from the germline V gene (reference sequence). V was clipped by 11 bases and J by 0 bases, with 14 bases between them. DNA for the CDR3: TGTGCCGCCCCAGGGGGGAGCTCCTACAATGAGCAGTTCTTC. Translating gives CAAPGGSSYNEQFF.

This clone appeared a single time. The genes are TRBV6-5 and TRBJ1-1, with TRBD1 matching over 7 bases. The CDR3 spans 15 residues. CDR1 is MNHEY and CDR2 is SVGAGI in the germline V gene. Germline trimming cut 0 bases from V and 4 bases from J; bases unmatched to any gene: 5. The CDR3 spells CASSYSGGTTTEAFF. Written as DNA, the CDR3 is TGTGCCAGCAGTTACTCAGGGGGCACGACCACTGAAGCTTTCTTT.